The text below deals with one TCR beta chain. There are 15 residues in the CDR3. Looked up from germline, CDR1 is MNHNY and CDR2 is SVGAGI (reference sequence). Between the trimmed V and J ends, which lost 2 bases and 5 bases, there was a span of 15 bases. The sample belongs to a study of blood T cell repertoires in COVID-19. Study-level information: The origin of the acute and convalescent COVID-19 samples was the United States, Italy and Spain. PBMCs, B-cell-depleted T cells, or T cells were the source of the cDNA or gDNA that made up the material.

The authors' processing: Estimation of nucleated cell counts relied on the amplification of reference gene primers. TCRdb keeps only in-frame clones here, not all; method: immunoSEQ multiplex PCR. The DNA gave D and trimming, while V, J and clone size come from that table. The repertoire holds 150,000 to 180,000 clones, with 60% to 85% as singletons. This clonotype originated in a man older than 75 with acute or convalescent COVID-19. The chain employs TRBV6-6 and TRBJ1-1, with a possible D match to TRBD1 (5 bases). The specimen was peripheral blood. DNA for the CDR3: TGTGCCAGCAGTTACAACACAGAGGAGGGGACTGAAGCTTTCTTT. It translates to CASSYNTEEGTEAFF.